This is a list of T cell receptor beta chains from one sample in a study of CD4 T cells in relation to SARS-CoV-2 and coronaviruses. Clones were read by immunoSEQ multiplex PCR, and TCRdb kept only the in-frame ones, dropping some. The sample contains about 68,000 clones, 85% to 95% of which appear only once. Sequenced sample: naive CD4+ T cells from PBMCs. These TCRs come from a human donor in good health. Both conserved end residues are part of each CDR3. Each record gives: J gene, V gene, clone size, D gene, CDR3 DNA, CDR3 protein. The D gene is left open where the match is weak. A row's size may be missing; if present it is once, few, many or a size class.

TRBJ2-3 | TRBV5-4 | - | TRBD2 | TGTGCCAGCAGTCAAGCCTTAGCGGGAGGTCTTACAGATACGCAGTATTTT | CASSQALAGGLTDTQYF
TRBJ2-7 | TRBV6-6 | - | TRBD1 | TGTGCCAGCAGCGCAGGGGGCGAGCAGTACTTC | CASSAGGEQYF
TRBJ2-4 | TRBV28 | - | TRBD1 | TGTGCCAGCAGCTTTATTGGGACAGGCCTAGCCAAAAACATTCAGTACTTC | CASSFIGTGLAKNIQYF
TRBJ1-2 | TRBV3-1/TRBV3-2 | - | - | TGTGCCAGCAGCAGCAGGGACCTGGGGGGCTACACCTTC | CASSSRDLGGYTF
TRBJ1-2 | TRBV7-2 | - | - | TGTGCCAGCAGCTTAACAGGGCTTATGACTGACGGCTACACCTTC | CASSLTGLMTDGYTF
TRBJ2-7 | TRBV5-6 | - | - | TGTGCCAGCAGCGCGCCGAGGCAGGGAACCTACGAGCAGTACTTC | CASSAPRQGTYEQYF
TRBJ1-6 | TRBV28 | once | TRBD1 | TGTGCCAGCTCGGGGACAGGGTCGGGGTTTAATTATAATTCACCCCTCCACTTT | CASSGTGSGFNYNSPLHF
TRBJ1-5 | TRBV5-1 | once | TRBD1 | TGCGCCAGCAGCTTGTCCCCCGGACAGGGGGGTCAGCCCCAGCATTTT | CASSLSPGQGGQPQHF
TRBJ1-5 | TRBV5-8 | - | - | TGTGCCAGCAGATCATACACGATAAGCAATCAGCCCCAGCATTTT | CASRSYTISNQPQHF
TRBJ1-5 | TRBV2 | - | - | TGTGCCAGCAGTGAGTATAGGGGGGACCAGCCCCAGCATTTT | CASSEYRGDQPQHF
TRBJ2-5 | TRBV5-4 | - | TRBD2 | TGTGCCAGCAGCTTGGTTCTAGCGGGGGCGGGGGAGACCCAGTACTTC | CASSLVLAGAGETQYF
TRBJ1-1 | TRBV6-6 | few | - | TGTGCCAGCAGCGAAAGTTGGGGTTGGGCTTTCTTT | CASSESWGWAFF
TRBJ2-7 | TRBV18 | - | TRBD2 | TGTGCCAGCTCACCAGGGAGGGCCTACGAGCAGTACTTC | CASSPGRAYEQYF
TRBJ1-1 | TRBV24-1 | - | - | TGTGCCACCAGTGCTATTCGGACAAACATGAACACTGAAGCTTTCTTT | CATSAIRTNMNTEAFF
TRBJ2-3 | TRBV9 | once | TRBD1 | TGTGCCAGCAGCGTTTGGACAGGGGGGAGCTCACAAGATACGCAGTATTTT | CASSVWTGGSSQDTQYF
TRBJ2-7 | TRBV27 | - | TRBD2 | TGTGCCAGCAGTTTGGATAGGGAGGGATACGAGCAGTACTTC | CASSLDREGYEQYF
TRBJ2-2 | TRBV30 | - | TRBD2 | TGTGCCTGGCAAACTAGCGGGAGGACCGGGGAGCTGTTTTTT | CAWQTSGRTGELFF
TRBJ2-6 | TRBV7-3 | once | TRBD2 | TGTGCCAGCAGTTCCCGGGGGGGTGGGGCCAACGTCCTGACTTTC | CASSSRGGGANVLTF
TRBJ2-3 | TRBV3-1/TRBV3-2 | once | - | TGTGCCAGCAGCCAAGACTACGTGACAGATACGCAGTATTTT | CASSQDYVTDTQYF
TRBJ1-6 | TRBV3-1/TRBV3-2 | - | - | TGTGCCAGCAGCCAAGGGACAGCTAATTCACCCCTCCACTTT | CASSQGTANSPLHF
TRBJ2-5 | TRBV7-9 | - | - | TGTGCCAGCAGCTTAGCTGGGGCGGAGACCCAGTACTTC | CASSLAGAETQYF
TRBJ1-5 | TRBV19 | few | TRBD1 | TGTGCCAGTAGTGGACAGGGGGGTCAGCCCCAGCATTTT | CASSGQGGQPQHF
TRBJ2-5 | TRBV27 | - | TRBD2 | TGTGCCAGCAGTACCGGGACTAGCGGCCAATGGGAGACCCAGTACTTC | CASSTGTSGQWETQYF
TRBJ2-2 | TRBV5-1 | - | TRBD2 | TGCGCCAGCAGCCCCCAAGTTCGGACTAGCGGGAGGAACAACACCGGGGAGCTGTTTTTT | CASSPQVRTSGRNNTGELFF
TRBJ2-5 | TRBV11-3 | - | TRBD1 | TGTGCCAGCAGCCGACGGACAGGACTCCAAGAGACCCAGTACTTC | CASSRRTGLQETQYF
TRBJ2-5 | TRBV18 | - | TRBD1 | TGTGCCAGCTCATTCGACAGGGTCGGAGAGACCCAGTACTTC | CASSFDRVGETQYF
TRBJ2-1 | TRBV7-9 | - | TRBD1 | TGTGCCAGCAGCGTTCGGGACAGACGTTACAATGAGCAGTTCTTC | CASSVRDRRYNEQFF
TRBJ2-3 | TRBV19 | - | - | TGTGCCAGTAGTATGAGCAGGGGCCTTACAGATACGCAGTATTTT | CASSMSRGLTDTQYF
TRBJ2-2 | TRBV5-4 | - | - | TGTGCCAGCAGCCGTCCCAGCGGTGGTAACACCGGGGAGCTGTTTTTT | CASSRPSGGNTGELFF
TRBJ1-6 | TRBV28 | - | - | TGTGCCAGCAGTCCCCCCCTTGGGAGGACGAGCTCCTATAATTCACCCCTCCACTTT | CASSPPLGRTSSYNSPLHF
TRBJ2-1 | TRBV6-2/TRBV6-3 | - | - | TGTGCCAGCAGACCTAACAGGGTTTACTCCTACAATGAGCAGTTCTTC | CASRPNRVYSYNEQFF
TRBJ2-7 | TRBV11-2 | - | TRBD2 | TGTGCCAGCAGCTTTAGCGGGAGCCGTTACGAGCAGTACTTC | CASSFSGSRYEQYF
TRBJ2-1 | TRBV20-1 | - | TRBD2 | TGCAGTGCTAGTACATCTAGCGGTGACAATGAGCAGTTCTTC | CSASTSSGDNEQFF
TRBJ2-1 | TRBV5-1 | - | - | TGCGCCAGCAGCTTGGCAAGCAGTAGCTCCTACAATGAGCAGTTCTTC | CASSLASSSSYNEQFF
TRBJ2-7 | TRBV5-1 | once | TRBD2 | TGCGCCAGCAGCCCCGGGACTAGCGGGACCTACGAGCAGTACTTC | CASSPGTSGTYEQYF
TRBJ2-1 | TRBV11-1 | - | TRBD2 | TGTGCCAGCAGCTATGGACTAGCGGGGCACAATGAGCAGTTCTTC | CASSYGLAGHNEQFF
TRBJ1-2 | TRBV5-1 | - | - | TGCGCCAGCAGCTTGGAGCCAGAGGATGGCTACACCTTC | CASSLEPEDGYTF
TRBJ2-3 | TRBV5-1 | - | - | TGCGCCAGCAGCTTAGCAGATACGCAGTATTTT | CASSLADTQYF
TRBJ1-1 | TRBV28 | - | TRBD1 | TGTGCCAGCAGTTTGACAGGGGTGGTAAAGAACACTGAAGCTTTCTTT | CASSLTGVVKNTEAFF
TRBJ1-3 | TRBV5-6 | - | - | TGTGCCAGCAGCCCGCGGGACACTGGAAACACCATATATTTT | CASSPRDTGNTIYF
TRBJ2-7 | TRBV9 | - | - | TGTGCCAGCAGCTCCTCAGGCGATTTGAGGAACGAGCAGTACTTC | CASSSSGDLRNEQYF
TRBJ2-7 | TRBV2 | once | - | TGTGCCAGCAGTATCTATTTTCAGCAAGACTCCTACGAGCAGTACTTC | CASSIYFQQDSYEQYF
TRBJ2-3 | TRBV10-1 | few | - | TGCGCCAGCAGTGATTCTAGTCGGACAGATACGCAGTATTTT | CASSDSSRTDTQYF
TRBJ2-5 | TRBV6-2/TRBV6-3 | - | - | TGTGCCAGCAGTTACGGCCACCTAGGATTAAGAGAGACCCAGTACTTC | CASSYGHLGLRETQYF
TRBJ1-1 | TRBV7-9 | - | - | TGTGCCAGCAGCTATACAGGGATGAACACTGAAGCTTTCTTT | CASSYTGMNTEAFF
TRBJ2-4 | TRBV2 | - | - | TGTGCCAGCAGTTCGACAGGACTAGCCAAAAACATTCAGTACTTC | CASSSTGLAKNIQYF
TRBJ2-7 | TRBV28 | - | - | TGTGCCAGCAGTTTAGCCAGGGCCTACGAGCAGTACTTC | CASSLARAYEQYF